Listed below are T cell receptor beta chains from one sample, sequenced in a study of blood T cell repertoires in COVID-19. Clones were sequenced by immunoSEQ multiplex PCR, and TCRdb holds only the in-frame ones, with some missing. The sample lists over 150,000 clones, approximately 82% occurring once. The sequencing input was peripheral blood. These receptor sequences come from a human donor with acute or convalescent COVID-19. The donor label of this sample is uncertain. The conserved cysteine and the conserved F or W are not part of the CDR3 here. A D gene is named only where the DNA matches it firmly. Size is omitted from some rows. Given values are once, few, many or a class for expanded clones.

V gene	clone size	J gene	D gene	CDR3 length	CDR3 protein
TRBV19	NA	TRBJ2-7	TRBD1	12	ASSIQGAAYEQY
TRBV11-2	NA	TRBJ2-6	NA	13	ASSQDRPGANVLT
TRBV6-5	once	TRBJ2-1	NA	11	ASSPGSYNEQF
TRBV2	NA	TRBJ1-5	NA	11	ASSDPLQEPQH
TRBV18	NA	TRBJ2-1	NA	9	ATARENEQF
TRBV5-1	NA	TRBJ2-3	NA	13	ASIPSGQSGDTQY
TRBV7-2	NA	TRBJ1-4	NA	11	ASSSLSAGKLF
TRBV14	once	TRBJ1-4	TRBD1	13	ASRLSGTGAEKLF
TRBV3-1/TRBV3-2	NA	TRBJ2-7	NA	13	ASSQGYSLSYEQY
TRBV19	NA	TRBJ1-2	TRBD1	13	ASSIEGRTGNGYT
TRBV7-6	NA	TRBJ2-2	NA	14	ASSLFSPRGTGELF
TRBV10-3	NA	TRBJ2-1	TRBD1	11	AISDHRGNEQF
TRBV28	NA	TRBJ2-7	NA	12	ASNPSGRGGEQY
TRBV19	NA	TRBJ2-3	NA	9	ASSSRETQY
TRBV2	NA	TRBJ2-3	TRBD1	13	ASSGTGRNTDTQY
TRBV27	NA	TRBJ2-2	TRBD2	14	ASRTSGRINTGELF
TRBV6-1	NA	TRBJ1-2	TRBD1	15	ASSGEVLGQGVYGYT
TRBV7-2	NA	TRBJ1-5	NA	13	ASSLDWAPNQPQH
TRBV19	once	TRBJ2-3	TRBD2	15	ASSIGGAGGITDTQY
TRBV19	NA	TRBJ1-5	NA	13	ASRDQGRRGQPQH
TRBV4-2	NA	TRBJ2-7	NA	14	ASSQERSARTYEQY
TRBV7-9	NA	TRBJ1-1	TRBD1	12	ASSLYGQGPEAF
TRBV3-1/TRBV3-2	NA	TRBJ2-2	TRBD2	13	ASSQRTSVIGELF
TRBV9	NA	TRBJ2-5	NA	13	ASSVAVAGEGAQY
TRBV19	few	TRBJ1-1	TRBD1	14	ASSIERGGQQGKAF
TRBV25-1	few	TRBJ2-1	TRBD2	10	ASGLAEHEQF
TRBV10-3	NA	TRBJ1-6	NA	14	AISESGTSGLSPLH
TRBV6-6	few	TRBJ2-5	NA	12	ASSYNGDGETQY
TRBV19	NA	TRBJ2-2	TRBD2	13	ASSISGANTGELF
TRBV7-2	NA	TRBJ2-5	TRBD1	12	ASSFTGGRETQY
TRBV6-5	few	TRBJ1-1	NA	13	ASSYSGTPNTEAF
TRBV5-1	NA	TRBJ1-6	NA	12	ASKPGVYNSPLH
TRBV2	NA	TRBJ1-1	NA	14	ASSEKRGGRNTEAF
TRBV5-4	NA	TRBJ2-1	TRBD2	13	ASSLRAGDYNEQF
TRBV18	once	TRBJ1-2	TRBD1	11	ASSLRDSSGYT
TRBV5-4	NA	TRBJ1-1	TRBD1	12	ASSSGQGTTEAF
TRBV6-5	NA	TRBJ1-1	NA	10	ASSHPETEAF
TRBV27	NA	TRBJ2-1	NA	13	ASSSRDWGYNEQF
TRBV9	NA	TRBJ1-2	NA	11	ASSDDNNYGYT
TRBV7-6	NA	TRBJ2-3	NA	14	ASSSRPPGSTDTQY
TRBV4-2	NA	TRBJ1-3	TRBD1	14	ASSQVEGARGNTIY
TRBV28	NA	TRBJ1-4	TRBD1	12	ASSLTRGSEKLF
TRBV2	once	TRBJ1-3	NA	10	ASSVLGNTIY
TRBV6-5	NA	TRBJ2-2	NA	11	ASTPDSTGELF
TRBV3-1/TRBV3-2	NA	TRBJ1-2	NA	11	ASSLRGGYGYT
TRBV6-6	NA	TRBJ1-2	NA	12	ASSSAGTNYGYT
TRBV7-9	once	TRBJ2-5	NA	12	ASSFRGGQETQY
TRBV11-2	NA	TRBJ1-1	NA	12	ASSSLDRFGEAF
TRBV5-1	NA	TRBJ2-1	TRBD1	13	ASSQGQGGRGEQF